This T cell receptor (beta chain) came from a study of blood T cell repertoires in COVID-19. Overall study: Whether acute or convalescent, the COVID-19 samples came from the United States, Italy and Spain. PBMCs, B-cell-depleted T cells, or T cells provided the cDNA or gDNA that made up the material.

As originally analysed: Nucleated cell number was recorded as an estimate derived from reference gene primer amplification. Clones were sequenced by immunoSEQ multiplex PCR, and TCRdb holds only the in-frame ones, with some missing. That table supplies the V and J calls and clone size; D and trimming were determined from the DNA. Of fewer than 450,000 clones in the sample, around nine tenths were seen once. V was clipped by 2 bases and J by 2 bases, with 8 bases between them. This CDR3 has 13 amino acids. Germline assignment: CDR1 SGHRS and CDR2 YFSETQ. This TCR came from a woman between 65 and 79 years old with COVID-19, enrolled during active disease. The genes are TRBV5-1 and TRBJ2-7, with D perhaps matching TRBD2 (5 bases). The sample taken for sequencing was peripheral blood. The CDR3 spells CASSFPGAYEQYF. The CDR3, as DNA: TGCGCCAGCAGCTTCCCCGGGGCCTACGAGCAGTACTTC. The full variable domain, its missing parts supplied by reference TRBV5-1 and TRBJ2-7, is KAGVTQTPRYLIKTRGQQVTLSCSPISGHRSVSWYQQTPGQGLQFLFEYFSETQRNKGNFPGRFSGRQFSNSRSEMNVSTLELGDSALYLCASSFPGAYEQYFGPGTRLTVT.